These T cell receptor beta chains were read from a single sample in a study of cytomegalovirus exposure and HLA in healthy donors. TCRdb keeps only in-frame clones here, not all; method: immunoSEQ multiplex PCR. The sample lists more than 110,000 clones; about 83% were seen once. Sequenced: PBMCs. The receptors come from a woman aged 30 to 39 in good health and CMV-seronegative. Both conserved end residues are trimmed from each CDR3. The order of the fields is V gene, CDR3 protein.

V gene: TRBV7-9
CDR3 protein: ASSFRGLAGVADTQY

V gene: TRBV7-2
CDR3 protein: ASSLNTGEPYGYT

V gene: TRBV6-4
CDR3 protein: AIQDRAYGYT

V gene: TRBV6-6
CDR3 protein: ASSHGTSLFNYGYT

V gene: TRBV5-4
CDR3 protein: ASSLAITDYNTEAF

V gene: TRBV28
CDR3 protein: ASRTQRYYGYT

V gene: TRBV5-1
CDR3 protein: ASSLGVERGSPLH

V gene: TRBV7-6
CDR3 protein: ASSLGGSGGFNEQF

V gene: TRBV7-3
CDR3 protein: ASSGRDSYNEQF

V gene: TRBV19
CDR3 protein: ASSSYRGSYEQY

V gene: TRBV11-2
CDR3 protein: ASSPSYSLNGNTEAF

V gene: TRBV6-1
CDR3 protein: ASKFRVDTEAF

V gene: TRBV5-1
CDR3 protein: ASSVAGGFTGELF

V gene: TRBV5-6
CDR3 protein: ASSPQGPPSGANVLT

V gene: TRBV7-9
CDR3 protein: ASSLVAAVQEKLF

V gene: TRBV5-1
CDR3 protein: ASTLQDITYNEQF

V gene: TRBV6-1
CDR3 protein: ASSATGAQETQY

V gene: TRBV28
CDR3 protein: ASSFRWTNEKLF

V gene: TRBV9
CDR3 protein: ASSVGRGPNTGELF

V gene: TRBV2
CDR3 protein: ASRSETGRNTEAF

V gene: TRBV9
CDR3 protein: ARAMTVWQGAKNIQY

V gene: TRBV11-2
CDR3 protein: ASSRAEQGANEKLF

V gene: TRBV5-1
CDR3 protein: ASSLSSLEFNSPLH

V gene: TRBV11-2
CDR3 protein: ASSPRGRGEKLF

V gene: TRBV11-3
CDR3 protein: ASSLGTVDTQY

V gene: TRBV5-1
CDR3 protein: ASSLRPGDEQY

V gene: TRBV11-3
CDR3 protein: ASSLGGELNEQF

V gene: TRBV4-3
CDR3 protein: ASSPHRATEAF

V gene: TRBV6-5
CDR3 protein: ASSQLAGVYEQY

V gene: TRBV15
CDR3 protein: ATSTPGTGGKTQY

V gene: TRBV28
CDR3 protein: ASSLAGTEAF

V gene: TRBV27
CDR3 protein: ASSLLQGANSPLH

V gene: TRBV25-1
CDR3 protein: ASSVPGLAGAGEQY

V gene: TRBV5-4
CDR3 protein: ASSPPRDYSYEQY

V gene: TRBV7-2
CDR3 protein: ASSFPSTDTQY

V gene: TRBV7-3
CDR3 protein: ASSPGQGDGYT

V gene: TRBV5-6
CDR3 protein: ASSLVASPYGYT

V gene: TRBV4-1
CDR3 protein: ASSQARLMTLGAAF

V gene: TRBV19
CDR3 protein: ASSISSRETQY

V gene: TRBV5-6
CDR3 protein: ASSLGPGGTGELF

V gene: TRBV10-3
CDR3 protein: AISESWTSDSYNEQF

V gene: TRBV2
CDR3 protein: ASRDSLSNQPQH

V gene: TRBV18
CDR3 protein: ASSPFGVDSNYGYT

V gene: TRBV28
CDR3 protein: ASGGTLGDKTNEKLF

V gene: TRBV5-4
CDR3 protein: ASNVGGAGNEQF